This T cell receptor (beta chain) is from a study of shared clonotypes between healthy human individuals. General study points: Read depth was anticipated to influence clonotype sharing among donors. Compared with clonotypes that all four donors shared, non-shared clonotypes had lower generation probabilities. Rarefaction curves obtained for sorted subsets showed sequencing incomplete despite large depth.

Between the trimmed V and J ends, which lost 3 bases and 3 bases, there was a span of 12 bases. CDR1 is KGHSH and CDR2 is LQKENI in the germline V gene. This CDR3 has 14 amino acids. TCRdb's table, derived via immunoSEQ multiplex PCR, lists solely in-frame clones and lacks some. This sample has a few million clones; about 92% occur once, and the top ten carry 0.35% to 0.45%. Concerning this clone itself: Its antigen is unknown.

This receptor was taken from a man in his late teens or twenties in good health. Some clones in this sample may be carry-over from other donors' samples. This chain links TRBV18 with TRBJ2-7; D uncertain. Sequenced sample: naive CD4+ T cells from PBMCs. The subset here: CD45RA+ positively selected. The CDR3 DNA is TGTGCCAGCTCACCGAGCGAACCGAGCTACGAGCAGTACTTC. As protein: CASSPSEPSYEQYF.